This T cell receptor (beta chain) emerged from a study of patients and donors after allogeneic stem cell transplantation. Using its own MiXCR run on the RT-PCR reads, TCRdb lists one record per CDR3 protein. The data show over 150,000 distinct CDR3 sequences, over 25% seen once. Germline CDR1 is LGHDT and CDR2 is YNNKEL (reference sequence). Trimming left V 4 bases short and J 0 bases short, with 13 bases between. The length of the CDR3 is 16 residues. This chain joins TRBV3-1 and TRBJ2-1; D is uncertain. Material for sequencing was blood, either unsorted or a sorted T cell fraction (not recorded which). The receptor's source is a human donor who was either an allogeneic HSCT recipient or a stem cell or donor lymphocyte infusion donor (not recorded which). It is not recorded whose cells these are; they may come from a transplant donor. CDR3 coding DNA: TGTGCCAGCAGCCCCCCAGCGACCAGCTCCTACAATGAGCAGTTCTTC. Translated: CASSPPATSSYNEQFF.